This is a list of T cell receptor beta chains from one sample in a study of T cells in Graves' hyperthyroidism and ophthalmopathy. TCRdb independently ran MiXCR on the multiplex PCR reads; one entry per CDR3 protein. This table holds about 570,000 distinct CDR3 sequences, approximately 14% found once. Sequencing input: blood. These receptors came from a woman between 35 and 50 years old with Graves' hyperthyroidism. CDR3s leave out the opening cysteine and the closing phenylalanine or tryptophan.

TRBV6-1	TRBJ2-3	ASRRQGAKDTQY
TRBV7-9	TRBJ2-3	ASSRGGAGVGTDTQY
TRBV6-2/TRBV6-3	TRBJ2-7	ASSGTSGKRKQY
TRBV6-1	TRBJ2-3	ASSELTSGRDTQY
TRBV2	TRBJ2-3	ASSGTGGRTDTQY
TRBV7-9	TRBJ2-5	ASSSGDLETQY
TRBV12-3/TRBV12-4	TRBJ2-7	ASSTLAGLYEQY
TRBV7-9	TRBJ2-1	ASSLNDLGTLYNEQF
TRBV28	TRBJ1-2	ASSLSRTVSNYGYT
TRBV27	TRBJ2-1	ASRRTSPFAIEQF
TRBV6-1	TRBJ2-1	ASSGFLDPVYNEQF
TRBV11-2	TRBJ1-5	ASSHWQNNQPQH
TRBV5-1	TRBJ2-2	ASSYTGGLGTGELF
TRBV20-1	TRBJ2-1	SGVERDKQF
TRBV20-1	TRBJ1-1	SAVRGSAEAF
TRBV27	TRBJ2-7	ASSLSGQGGYEQY
TRBV5-1	TRBJ2-3	ASSLGYLTDTQY
TRBV19	TRBJ2-2	ASIHVGETNTGELF
TRBV18	TRBJ2-3	ASSRTVGDTQY
TRBV10-3	TRBJ2-7	AISESRGLFSYEQY
TRBV6-1	TRBJ2-3	ASSAGPPTQY
TRBV5-1	TRBJ1-2	ASSLTIGQSYGYT
TRBV7-8	TRBJ1-2	ASSLQEGSYGYT
TRBV29-1	TRBJ1-2	SVSAANYGYT
TRBV28	TRBJ1-4	ASRGSANEKLF
TRBV5-6	TRBJ2-2	ASSWGPTEGELF
TRBV12-3/TRBV12-4	TRBJ1-1	ASSQTGGDTEAF
TRBV18	TRBJ2-3	ASSPPTRDTQY
TRBV5-5	TRBJ2-6	ASSSPGLSPSGANVLT
TRBV20-1	TRBJ2-1	SASRTSGSSYNEQF
TRBV7-9	TRBJ2-3	ASSLARRGGSSTDTQY
TRBV7-8	TRBJ2-1	ASSAGEYNEQF
TRBV18	TRBJ2-7	ASSPPGRTPYEQY
TRBV7-7	TRBJ1-4	ASSLGPNEKLF
TRBV7-3	TRBJ2-7	ASSLTGVSSYEQY
TRBV12-3/TRBV12-4	TRBJ1-1	ASSPYYLEAF
TRBV19	TRBJ2-3	ASSMRTTDTQY
TRBV29-1	TRBJ2-7	SVAPELAFNHEQY
TRBV6-1	TRBJ1-4	ASRELTTNEKLF
TRBV18	TRBJ2-7	ASSPPSSGGAKGEQY
TRBV28	TRBJ1-2	ASRPPTGYGYT
TRBV13	TRBJ2-2	ASSSSRGVRTGELF